This T cell receptor beta chain was captured by sequencing in a study of radiation and T cells in renal cell carcinoma. Study in general: Nephrectomy followed 15 Gy stereotactic body radiation by 4 weeks. General study results and limits: Top tumor clonotypes rose in blood 2 weeks post-radiation, then contracted.

As regards this clone: The antigen is not known.

Noted time point: blood 2 weeks post-SBRT. Treatment: 15 Gy SBRT to primary tumor, nephrectomy 4 weeks later. Serial blood draws occurred at baseline and 2 and 4 weeks post-SBRT. Only in-frame clones appear in the TCRdb table, and some are missing; sequencing was by immunoSEQ multiplex PCR. The sample comprises roughly 130,000 clones, approximately 78% of which are singletons, and approximately 2% rests with the top ten. Germline loops: CDR1 SGHDN, CDR2 FVKESK. This CDR3 has 13 residues. The V gene lost 4 bases and the J gene lost 3 bases, with 10 bases spanning the gap. The chain recombines TRBV14 with TRBJ2-7; no definite D call. Here the sequenced sample was blood, taken from a patient whose treatment included radiotherapy and nephrectomy. The clonotype comes from a woman aged 55-69 years with renal cell carcinoma. The CDR3 reads CASSRSDGYEQYF. CDR3 coding DNA: TGTGCCAGCAGCCGATCAGACGGCTACGAGCAGTACTTC.